This T cell receptor (beta chain) was observed in a study of graft-versus-host responses after intestinal transplantation. Looking at the study overall: Uniformly, recipients were administered anti-thymocyte globulin induction with subsequent tacrolimus and steroids for two to three years.

General study results and limits: Graft-donor T cell macrochimerism in patients accompanied high graft-versus-host to host-versus-graft clonal ratios in allografts.

This clone was counted a few times. Its matching antigen is unknown. Generated by immunoSEQ multiplex PCR, the TCRdb table keeps only in-frame clones and is missing some. The data contain tens of thousands of clones, about 89% of them singletons. The CDR3 sequence is 12 residues long. Trimming cost V 9 bases and J 5 bases, with 11 bases left between them. Germline V gene lookup returns CDR1 LNHDA and CDR2 SQIVND (reference sequence). The authors processed graft tissue to release intraepithelial and lamina propria lymphocytes. The chain carries TRBV19 and TRBJ2-1; TRBD1 or TRBD2 may be the D gene (5 bases each). The input for sequencing was ileum tissue, taken 350 to 400 days after transplant. The receptor was derived from a human patient who received an intestinal transplant, so some T cells may come from the graft donor. Here the CDR3 reads CASDGANNEQFF. The CDR3 nucleotides read TGTGCCAGCGACGGGGCGAACAATGAGCAGTTCTTC.